This T cell receptor beta chain emerged from a study of human T cells and chemical hapten exposure (dated by TCRdb to the early 2020s). In terms of the full investigation: For sensitization, 2% DPC in acetone was applied to a roughly 2 cm by roughly 2 cm area of upper inner arm skin. Throughout the study period of 20 to 25 weeks, patients also received therapeutic DPC doses to the scalp every week. Patch tests used Finn chambers with 0.01% DPC on the upper back, scored after 6 days by International Contact Dermatitis Research Group standards. The mostly female patient cohort included alopecia areata with under or over 50% scalp involvement, alopecia totalis and alopecia universalis. Libraries were pooled for sequencing, and variation in per-sample TCR yields was attributed mainly to small differences in library volumes within the pool. The study tracked peripheral blood TCR repertoire changes in vivo during primary and secondary sensitization to the hapten diphenylcyclopropenone (DPC) in alopecia patients. Blood samples were taken from patients before sensitization (week 0) and then at 2, 6 and about 24 weeks after DPC sensitization. Blood for TCR sequencing was provided by twenty-nine alopecia patients at one to four time points (pre-sensitization, 2, 6 and 24 weeks). The study at large found these results: DPC sensitization did not change the number of TCRs with a frequency above 1 in 1000, and there was no evidence of changes in global repertoire structure. Alopecia, a presumed autoimmune disease, was present in all patients, so the immune response of the patients might differ from that of healthy individuals. Patch test score was positively correlated with the number of PT1 expanded TCRs, with significance at thresholds 8, 16 and 32 but not at 4. Expanded TCRs formed significantly more large CDR3 similarity clusters than pre-sensitization or healthy control sets, consistent with antigen-driven responses. After repeated subsampling, the strength of the expansion versus patch-test correlation and the threshold at which it became significant changed.

This clonotype was seen at least ten times. The target of this receptor is not known. One end of the junction fails to match germline, which may point to a read error. Sample time point, as interpreted from the label and publication: patch test 3, about 24 weeks after DPC sensitization. The sample's treatment or condition, from its label and the paper: therapeutic diphenylcyclopropenone sensitization with weekly scalp DPC. At every patch-test visit, the blood draw took place before the patch test was put on. To be eligible, patients had to be aged 18 to 70, diagnosed with alopecia and judged suitable for DPC therapy, while pregnant patients were excluded. Unfractionated whole blood was collected in Tempus Blood RNA tubes, and total RNA was extracted from that blood. The library was prepared using RACE. The sequencer was a NextSeq 500. During library preparation, unique molecular identifiers were attached to individual cDNA molecules so that TCRs could be counted quantitatively and reproducibly. Both TCR alpha and TCR beta chains were sequenced from each blood RNA sample. Concerning the study's data processing: A median of about 100,000 TCRs per sample was observed, with a range of roughly 20,000 to 750,000. V, J and CDR3 annotation of the TCR reads was carried out using the Decombinator software suite. For the PS versus PT1 abundance plots, all samples were subsampled to the same number of TCRs (28,000). TCRs were defined as expanded if absent before sensitization and observed at least eight times at the 2-week time point. TCRdb took the public reads, trimmed them with fastp at Q25, ran MiXCR for clone calling and kept in-frame beta chains. Duplicate CDR3 protein sequences are folded into a single record with the most common DNA and genes. TCRdb's processing, not the authors' own work, is the source of the V and J calls. For this sample the table gives about 92,000 distinct CDR3 sequences, of which 9.5% to 13% were detected only once. The top ten hold 0.8% to 1.2% of the sample.

Material: whole blood, obtained in connection with sensitization to the hapten diphenylcyclopropenone (DPC). This receptor was obtained from a woman in her twenties or thirties with alopecia areata. Some clones in this sample may be carry-over from other donors' samples.

This receptor carries the CDR3 CSAEREEAFF. The DNA sequence is given as TGCAGCGCTGAACGCGAGGAAGCTTTCTTT. The chain joins TRBV29-1 to TRBJ1-1; the D segment cannot be called with confidence. The germline V gene sets CDR1 to SQVTM and CDR2 to ANQGSEA. From cysteine to phenylalanine, the CDR3 is 10 amino acids long. Of all the DNA, just the CDR3 is kept, 30 bases in frame from base 1.